This T cell receptor beta chain was profiled in a study of blood T cell repertoires in COVID-19 (dated by TCRdb to the early 2020s). With regard to the full study: Samples from collaborators originated in the United States, Italy and Spain and spanned both the acute and convalescent phases of COVID-19. The prospective study material was composed of cDNA or gDNA derived from T cells, B-cell-depleted T cells, or PBMCs. Deeply sampled blood TCRbeta repertoires from subjects exposed to, actively infected with, or recovered from COVID-19 were included in the dataset. The repertoires were made available in a free public database intended to serve as a resource for research on the immune response to SARS-CoV-2. The samples were drawn from two sources: the first 160 participants of the ongoing ImmuneRACE study, and fewer than 1,500 subjects contributed by 6 global collaborators. Nearly every sample came with metadata listing a de-identified subject ID, COVID-19 status, age in years and sex. Where available, HLA class I and class II types were taken from metadata supplied by the sample provider and were not determined by assay-based typing.

The paper as a whole reports these results and caveats: The amount of clinical and demographic metadata varied by source and participant and was provided uncurated.

On this clone: It lacks a known antigen. No clone much larger than this one lies a single base away; base qualities are absent.

TCRbeta CDR3 regions were amplified from genomic DNA by means of the immunoSEQ Assay, a bias-controlled multiplex PCR. Regarding the original processing steps: Within the assay, amplification of reference gene primers was used to estimate how many nucleated cells each sample contained. To quantify the absolute abundance of each unique TCRbeta CDR3 rearrangement, sequence reads were collapsed and filtered. Productive Simpson clonality was computed per sample as the square root of Simpson's diversity index over productive rearrangements. TCRdb provides this immuneACCESS table in a form limited to in-frame rearrangements. Some clones are lacking; in checked studies, under half of them reflect an unresolved V gene, and why the rest are absent is not known. Clonal size and the V and J genes are those of that table, whereas D and trimming came from the DNA. For this sample the table gives roughly 63,000 clones, of which roughly 74% were detected only once. 28% of the sample is held by the ten biggest clonotypes.

Collaborating institutions collected whole blood in K2EDTA tubes following their own protocols. For TCRbeta analysis, collaborator samples were shipped as frozen whole blood, as isolated PBMCs, or as DNA extracted from either sample type. What was sequenced was peripheral blood. The TCR comes from a woman aged 80 or over with acute or convalescent COVID-19.

The nucleotide sequence is TGTGCCAGCAGGTCGGCAGGACAAGAGACCCAGTACTTC. It is translated as CASRSAGQETQYF. Recombination connected TRBV6-6 to TRBJ2-5, with no confidently assigned D gene. The germline V gene (reference sequence) provides CDR1 MNHNY and CDR2 SVGAGI. The junction carries 10 bases between V and J, which are trimmed by 6 bases and 2 bases respectively. The CDR3 holds 13 amino acids from the cysteine to the phenylalanine. Only the CDR3 DNA is retained, 39 bases long and in frame from the first base.